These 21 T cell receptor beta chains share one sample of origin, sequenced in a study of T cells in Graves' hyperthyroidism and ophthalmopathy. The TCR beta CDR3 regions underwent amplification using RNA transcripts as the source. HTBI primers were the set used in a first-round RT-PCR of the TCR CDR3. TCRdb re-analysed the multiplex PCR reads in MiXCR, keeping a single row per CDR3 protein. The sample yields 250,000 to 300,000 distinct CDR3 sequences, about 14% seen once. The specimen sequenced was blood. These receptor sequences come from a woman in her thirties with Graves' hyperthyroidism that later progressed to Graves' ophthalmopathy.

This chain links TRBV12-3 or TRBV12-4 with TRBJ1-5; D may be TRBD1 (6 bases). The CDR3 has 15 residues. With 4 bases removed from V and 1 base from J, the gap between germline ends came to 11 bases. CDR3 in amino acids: CASSWEGGSNQPQHF. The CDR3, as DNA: TGTGCCAGCAGTTGGGAGGGGGGAAGCAATCAGCCCCAGCATTTT.

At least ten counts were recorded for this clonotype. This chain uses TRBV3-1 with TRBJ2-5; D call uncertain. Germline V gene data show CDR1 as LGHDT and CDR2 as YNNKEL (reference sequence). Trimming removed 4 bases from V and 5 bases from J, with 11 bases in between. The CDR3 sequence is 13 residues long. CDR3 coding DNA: TGTGCCAGCAGCCCTCCGTATTCGGAGACCCAGTACTTC. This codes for CASSPPYSETQYF.

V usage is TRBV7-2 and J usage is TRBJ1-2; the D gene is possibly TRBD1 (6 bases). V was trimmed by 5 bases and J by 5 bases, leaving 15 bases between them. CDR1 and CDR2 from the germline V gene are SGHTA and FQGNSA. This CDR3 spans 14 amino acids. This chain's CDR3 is CASSPRGVDYGYTF. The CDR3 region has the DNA TGTGCCAGCAGCCCCAGGGGAGTCGATTATGGCTACACCTTC.

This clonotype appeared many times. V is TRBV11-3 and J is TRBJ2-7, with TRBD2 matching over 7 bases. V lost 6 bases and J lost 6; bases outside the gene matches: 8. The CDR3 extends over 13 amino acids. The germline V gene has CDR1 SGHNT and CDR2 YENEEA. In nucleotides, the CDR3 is TGTGCCAGCAGTCTTACTAGCGCGGGCGAGCAGTACTTC. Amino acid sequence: CASSLTSAGEQYF.

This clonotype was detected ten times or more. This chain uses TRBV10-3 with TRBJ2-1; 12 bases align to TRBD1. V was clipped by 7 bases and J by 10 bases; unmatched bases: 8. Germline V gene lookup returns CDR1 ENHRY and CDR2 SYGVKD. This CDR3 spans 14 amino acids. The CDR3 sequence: CAIKAGTGGREQFF. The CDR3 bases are TGTGCCATCAAGGCCGGGACAGGGGGCCGGGAGCAGTTCTTC.

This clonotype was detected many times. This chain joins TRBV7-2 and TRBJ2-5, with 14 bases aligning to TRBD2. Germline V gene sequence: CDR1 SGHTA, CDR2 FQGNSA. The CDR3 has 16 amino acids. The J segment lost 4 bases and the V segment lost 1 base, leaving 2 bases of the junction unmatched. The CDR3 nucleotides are TGTGCCAGCAGCTTAGAGGGACTAGCGGGAGTAGAGACCCAGTACTTC. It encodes CASSLEGLAGVETQYF.

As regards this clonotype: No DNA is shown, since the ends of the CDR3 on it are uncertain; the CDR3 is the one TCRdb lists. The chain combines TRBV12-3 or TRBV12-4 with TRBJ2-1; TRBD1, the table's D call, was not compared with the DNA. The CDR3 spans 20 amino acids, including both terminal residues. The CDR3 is CASSFYICSARTGTYNEQFF.

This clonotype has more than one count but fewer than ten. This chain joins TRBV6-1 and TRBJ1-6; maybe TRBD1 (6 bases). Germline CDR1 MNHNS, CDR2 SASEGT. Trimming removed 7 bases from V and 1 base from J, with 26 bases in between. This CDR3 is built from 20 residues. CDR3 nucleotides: TGTGCCAGCAACCCTGGCATGGCAAGGGGGAGCGGATCCTATAATTCACCCCTCCACTTT. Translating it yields CASNPGMARGSGSYNSPLHF.

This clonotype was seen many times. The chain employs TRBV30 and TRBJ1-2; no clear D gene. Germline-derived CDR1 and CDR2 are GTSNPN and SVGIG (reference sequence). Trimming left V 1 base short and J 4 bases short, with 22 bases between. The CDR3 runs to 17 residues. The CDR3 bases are TGTGCCTGGAGTGCCTGGCCGAAGTCCGTATCTGGCTATGGCTACACCTTC. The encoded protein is CAWSAWPKSVSGYGYTF.

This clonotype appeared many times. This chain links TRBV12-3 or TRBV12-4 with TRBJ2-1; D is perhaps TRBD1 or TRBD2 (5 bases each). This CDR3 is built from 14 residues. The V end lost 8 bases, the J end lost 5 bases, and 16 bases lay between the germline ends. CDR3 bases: TGTGCCAGCTCCACCGGGACCATGCACAATGAGCAGTTCTTC. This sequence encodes CASSTGTMHNEQFF.

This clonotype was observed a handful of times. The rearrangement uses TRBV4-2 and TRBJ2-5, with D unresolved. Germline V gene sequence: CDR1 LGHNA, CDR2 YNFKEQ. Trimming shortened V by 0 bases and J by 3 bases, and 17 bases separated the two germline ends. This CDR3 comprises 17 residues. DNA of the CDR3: TGTGCCAGCAGCCAAGATTCTGGCCGGGCCCGGGAAGAGACCCAGTACTTC. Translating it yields CASSQDSGRAREETQYF.

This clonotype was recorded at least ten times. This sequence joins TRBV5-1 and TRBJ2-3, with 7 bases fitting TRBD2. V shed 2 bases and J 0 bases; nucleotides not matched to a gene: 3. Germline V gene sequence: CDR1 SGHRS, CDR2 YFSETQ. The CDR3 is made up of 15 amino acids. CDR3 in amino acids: CASSLAGSSTDTQYF. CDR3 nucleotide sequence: TGCGCCAGCAGCTTAGCGGGGTCTAGCACAGATACGCAGTATTTT.

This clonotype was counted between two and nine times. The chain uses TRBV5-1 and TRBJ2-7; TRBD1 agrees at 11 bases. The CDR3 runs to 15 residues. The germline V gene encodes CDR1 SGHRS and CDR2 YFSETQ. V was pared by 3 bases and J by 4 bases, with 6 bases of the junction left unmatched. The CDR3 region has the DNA TGCGCCAGCAGCTCGTTGGACAGGGGGCAGTACGAGCAGTACTTC. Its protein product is CASSSLDRGQYEQYF.

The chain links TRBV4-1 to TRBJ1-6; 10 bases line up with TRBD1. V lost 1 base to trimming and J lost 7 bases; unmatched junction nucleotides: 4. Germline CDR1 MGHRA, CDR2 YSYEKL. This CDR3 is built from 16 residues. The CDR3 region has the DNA TGCGCCAGCAGCCAAGTGGGACAGGGGTTAAATTCACCCCTCCACTTT. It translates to CASSQVGQGLNSPLHF.

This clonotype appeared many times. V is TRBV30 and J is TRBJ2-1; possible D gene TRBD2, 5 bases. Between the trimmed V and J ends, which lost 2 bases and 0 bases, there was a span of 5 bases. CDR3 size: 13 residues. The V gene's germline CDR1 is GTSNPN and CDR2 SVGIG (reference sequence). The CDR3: CAWSTSSYNEQFF. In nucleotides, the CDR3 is TGTGCCTGGAGTACTAGCTCCTACAATGAGCAGTTCTTC.

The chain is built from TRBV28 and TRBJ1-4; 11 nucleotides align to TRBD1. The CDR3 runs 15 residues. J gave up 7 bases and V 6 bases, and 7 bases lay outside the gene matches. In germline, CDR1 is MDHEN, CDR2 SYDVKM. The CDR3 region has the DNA TGTGCCAGCAGACCCGGGACAGGGGGAGGTGAAAAACTGTTTTTT. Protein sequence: CASRPGTGGGEKLFF.

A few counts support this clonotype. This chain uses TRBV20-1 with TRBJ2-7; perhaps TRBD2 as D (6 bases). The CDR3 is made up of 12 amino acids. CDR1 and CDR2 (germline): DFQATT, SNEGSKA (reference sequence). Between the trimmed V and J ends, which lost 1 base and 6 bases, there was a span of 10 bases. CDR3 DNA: TGCAGTGCTAGAGTTCCCGGGGGCGAGCAGTACTTC. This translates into CSARVPGGEQYF.

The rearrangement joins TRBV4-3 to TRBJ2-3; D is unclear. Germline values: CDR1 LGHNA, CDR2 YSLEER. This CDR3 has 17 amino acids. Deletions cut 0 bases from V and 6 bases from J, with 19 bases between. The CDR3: CASSQENTLTARDTQYF. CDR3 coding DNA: TGCGCCAGCAGCCAAGAGAACACGCTTACTGCGCGGGATACGCAGTATTTT.

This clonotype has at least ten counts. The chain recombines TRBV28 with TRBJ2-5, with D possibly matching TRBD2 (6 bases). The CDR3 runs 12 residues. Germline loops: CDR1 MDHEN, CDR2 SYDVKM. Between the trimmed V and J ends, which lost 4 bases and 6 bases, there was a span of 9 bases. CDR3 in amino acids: CASSYGGQTQYF. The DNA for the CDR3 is TGTGCCAGCAGTTACGGGGGACAGACCCAGTACTTC. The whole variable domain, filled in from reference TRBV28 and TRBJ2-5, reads DVKVTQSSRYLVKRTGEKVFLECVQDMDHENMFWYRQDPGLGLRLIYFSYDVKMKEKGDIPEGYSVSREKKERFSLILESASTNQTSMYLCASSYGGQTQYFGPGTRLLVL.

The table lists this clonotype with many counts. CDR3 region: CASSQERAAYEQYF. The CDR3 region has the DNA TGTGCCAGCAGCCAAGAAAGGGCCGCCTACGAGCAGTACTTC. The gene calls are TRBV3-1 and TRBJ2-7; D not resolved. Germline assignment: CDR1 LGHDT and CDR2 YNNKEL (reference sequence). The CDR3 totals 14 residues. The V gene lost 0 bases and the J gene lost 2 bases, with 8 bases spanning the gap.

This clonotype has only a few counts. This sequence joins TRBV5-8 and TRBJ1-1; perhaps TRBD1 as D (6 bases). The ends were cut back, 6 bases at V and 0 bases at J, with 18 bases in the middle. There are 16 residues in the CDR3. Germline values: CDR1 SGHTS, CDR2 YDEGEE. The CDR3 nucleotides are TGTGCCAGCAACCTTGGAAGGGGGGCTATGAACACTGAAGCTTTCTTT. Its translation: CASNLGRGAMNTEAFF.